This T cell receptor beta chain was sequenced during a study of blood T cells in healthy people across ages (dated by TCRdb to about 2015). With respect to the entire study: Template switching captured roughly one uniquely barcoded TCR beta cDNA molecule per two T cells in model experiments. Age-related changes in TCR beta repertoire diversity were measured in the study by deep sequencing normalized with unique cDNA molecular identifiers. The donors were divided into four age groups: young (average around 15 years), middle-aged (approximately 39), aged (approximately 59) and long-lived (roughly 82). Donors of different ages were randomly distributed across sequencing lanes to avoid experimental bias. Using the same blood draw, the study looked at two additional independent replicas of 1 million unique cDNA reads for two donors, one aged 18 to 30 and the other aged 80 or older. Study-wide findings and limitations: Observed TCR beta diversity correlated strongly with the percentage of naive T cells measured by flow cytometry. Estimates of total diversity based on one million sequenced T cells were considered lower bounds and underestimates. Compared with the aged group, the long-lived group had more naive CD4+ T cells, fewer expanded clones and increased TCR diversity, a pattern suggesting age selection. Conclusive comparison of naive and antigen-experienced compartments was prevented by the profiling of bulk unsorted PBMCs. As age increased, observed TCR beta diversity per million T cells dropped in a roughly linear way, and a significant reduction was already evident by age 40. Donor CMV infection status was unknown, potentially confounding age-related changes in expanded clonotypes.

The junction shows trimming of 2 bases on V and 3 bases on J, plus 8 bases between the germline ends. The CDR3 goes from the cysteine to the phenylalanine over 13 residues. Just CDR3 DNA is preserved here, 39 bases in frame from base 1. This clonotype was counted a few times. There is no known antigen for this receptor. Base qualities are missing; no much larger clone stands one base away. Libraries were made using 5' RACE. The sequencer was an Illumina HiSeq 2500. A second PCR of roughly 7 to 11 cycles was performed with a sample-barcoded 5' primer and a J-beta primer mix. A unique molecular identifier was introduced onto each TCR beta cDNA molecule by a template-switch 5' adaptor carrying 12 random nucleotides. Each sample yielded at least 2.5 million CDR3-containing paired-end reads. All of the RNA was converted into first-strand cDNA using the Mint cDNA synthesis kit, with a TRBC-specific oligonucleotide serving as the primer. Following uracil-DNA glycosylase treatment, all cDNA underwent a first 18-cycle PCR with the universal primers M1SS and BC2_uni_R. Per the source publication's procedure: For normalization, 1 million high-quality reads, each with a distinct molecular identifier, were randomly selected from each sample. Reads sharing molecular identifiers were discarded rather than binned into consensus sequences. MiTCR, set to a Q25 quality threshold and the strictest error-elimination algorithm, was used for CDR3 identification, clonotype clustering and error correction. A nonparametric unseen species model with Euler transformation was used to estimate lower-bound total TCR beta diversity. TCRdb reanalyzed the raw reads on its own, using fastp at Q25 for trimming and MiXCR for clone calling, and kept in-frame beta chains. Duplicate CDR3 protein sequences are folded into a single record with the most common DNA and genes. TCRdb assigned the V and J calls; the authors' analysis was not used. A total of hundreds of thousands of distinct CDR3 sequences appear in this sample, approximately 44% of them only once. The ten largest clones represent around 21% of the sample.

Donors were approximately 42 systemically healthy Caucasian individuals from Russia aged roughly 6 to 90 years. Each donor gave around 9.9 milliliters of peripheral blood, collected into EDTA-treated Vacutainer tubes. PBMCs were isolated by Ficoll-Paque density-gradient centrifugation, with at least 7 million obtained per sample. Trizol reagent was used to extract total RNA from the PBMCs, yielding at least 5.5 micrograms per sample. For every donor, an aliquot of PBMCs went through flow cytometry to measure the percentages of naive CD45RAhigh/CD27high T cells. The rearrangement combines TRBV12-3 or TRBV12-4 with TRBJ2-7, with the D gene call left open. The clonotype was recovered from a man in his fifties or sixties in good health. Source material: blood. The CDR3 region reads CASSLRRSYEQYF. In nucleotides, the sequence is TGTGCCAGCAGTTTAAGACGGAGCTACGAGCAGTACTTC.